The present T cell receptor (beta chain) was sequenced within a study of post-analysis software for immune sequencing data. Study findings and constraints: A few TRBV segments (TRBV5-6, TRBV5-1 and TRBV20-1 among them) occurred more frequently in patients than in controls.

For this clonotype: The antigen remains undetermined.

Germline CDR1 and CDR2: SQVTM and ANQGSEA. The CDR3 is 13 residues long. Prepared TCR beta cDNA libraries contained unique molecular identifiers. TCRdb re-analysed the PCR reads in MiXCR, keeping a single row per CDR3 protein. The repertoire holds 650,000 to 850,000 distinct CDR3 sequences, with about 53% as singletons. The TCR sequence derives from a girl aged 10 to 17 with multiple sclerosis. Sequenced sample: blood. The chain is built from TRBV29-1 and TRBJ2-5; D is unresolved. The better agreement between TRBJ2-7 and the DNA end casts doubt on the J call. The CDR3 DNA reads TGCAGCGTTGAAGATGGTCAACACTACGAGCAGTACTTC. Its translation is CSVEDGQHYEQYF.